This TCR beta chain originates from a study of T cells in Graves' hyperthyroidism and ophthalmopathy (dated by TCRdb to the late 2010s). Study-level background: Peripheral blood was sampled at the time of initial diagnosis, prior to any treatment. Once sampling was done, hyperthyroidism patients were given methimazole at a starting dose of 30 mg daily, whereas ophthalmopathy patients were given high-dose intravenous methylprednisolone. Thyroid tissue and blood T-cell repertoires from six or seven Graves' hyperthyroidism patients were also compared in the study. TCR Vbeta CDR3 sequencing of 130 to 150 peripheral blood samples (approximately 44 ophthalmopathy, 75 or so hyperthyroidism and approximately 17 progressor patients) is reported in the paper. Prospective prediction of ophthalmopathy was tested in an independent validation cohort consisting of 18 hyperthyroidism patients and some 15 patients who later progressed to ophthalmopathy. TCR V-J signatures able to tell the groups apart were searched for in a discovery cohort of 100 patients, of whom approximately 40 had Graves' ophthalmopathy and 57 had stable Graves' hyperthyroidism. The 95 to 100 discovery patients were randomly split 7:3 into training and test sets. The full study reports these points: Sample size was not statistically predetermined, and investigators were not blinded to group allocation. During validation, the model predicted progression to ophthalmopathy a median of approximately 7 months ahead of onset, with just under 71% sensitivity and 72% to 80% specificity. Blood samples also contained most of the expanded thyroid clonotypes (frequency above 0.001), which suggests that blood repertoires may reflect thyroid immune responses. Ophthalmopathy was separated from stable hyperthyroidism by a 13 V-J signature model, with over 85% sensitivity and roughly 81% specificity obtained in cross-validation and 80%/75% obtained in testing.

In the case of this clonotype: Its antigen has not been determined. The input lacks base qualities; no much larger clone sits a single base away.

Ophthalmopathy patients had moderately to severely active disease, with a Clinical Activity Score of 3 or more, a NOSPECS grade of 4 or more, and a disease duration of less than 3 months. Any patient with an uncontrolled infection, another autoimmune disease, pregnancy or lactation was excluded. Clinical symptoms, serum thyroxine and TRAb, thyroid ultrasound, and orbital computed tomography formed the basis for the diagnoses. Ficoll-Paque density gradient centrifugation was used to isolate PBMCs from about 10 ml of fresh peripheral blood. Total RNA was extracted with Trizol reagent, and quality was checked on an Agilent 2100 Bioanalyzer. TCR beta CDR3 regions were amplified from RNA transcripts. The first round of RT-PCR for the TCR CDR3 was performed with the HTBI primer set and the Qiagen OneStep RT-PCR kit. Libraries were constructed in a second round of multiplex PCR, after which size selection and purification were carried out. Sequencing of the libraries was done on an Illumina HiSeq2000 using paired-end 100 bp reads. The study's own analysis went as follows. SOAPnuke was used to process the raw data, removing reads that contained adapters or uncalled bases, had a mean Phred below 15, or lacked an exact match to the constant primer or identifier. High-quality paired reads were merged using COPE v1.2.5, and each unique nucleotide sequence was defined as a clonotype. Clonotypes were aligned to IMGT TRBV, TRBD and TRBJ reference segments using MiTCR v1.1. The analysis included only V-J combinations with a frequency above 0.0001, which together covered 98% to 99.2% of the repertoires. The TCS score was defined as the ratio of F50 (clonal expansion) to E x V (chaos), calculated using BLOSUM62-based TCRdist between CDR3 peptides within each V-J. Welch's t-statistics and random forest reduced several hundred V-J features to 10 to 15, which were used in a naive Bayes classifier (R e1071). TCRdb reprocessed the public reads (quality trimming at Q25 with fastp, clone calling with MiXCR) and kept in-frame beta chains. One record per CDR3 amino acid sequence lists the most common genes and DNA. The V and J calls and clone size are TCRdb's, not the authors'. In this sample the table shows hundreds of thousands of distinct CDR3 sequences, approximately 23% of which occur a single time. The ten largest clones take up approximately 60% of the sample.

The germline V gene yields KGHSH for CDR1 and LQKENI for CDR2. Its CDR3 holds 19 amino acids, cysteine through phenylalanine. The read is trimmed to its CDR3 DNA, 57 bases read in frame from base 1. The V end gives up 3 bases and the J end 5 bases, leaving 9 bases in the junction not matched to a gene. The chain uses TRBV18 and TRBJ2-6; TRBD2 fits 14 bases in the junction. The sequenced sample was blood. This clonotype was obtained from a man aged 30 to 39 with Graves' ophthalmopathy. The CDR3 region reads CASSPISGTSGRRANVLTF. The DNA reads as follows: TGTGCCAGCTCACCGATCTCGGGGACTAGCGGGAGACGGGCCAACGTCCTGACTTTC. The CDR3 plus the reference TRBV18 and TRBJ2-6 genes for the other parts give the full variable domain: NAGVMQNPRHLVRRRGQEARLRCSPMKGHSHVYWYRQLPEEGLKFMVYLQKENIIDESGMPKERFSAEFPKEGPSILRIQQVVRGDSAAYFCASSPISGTSGRRANVLTFGAGSRLTVL.